The 29 T cell receptor beta chains listed next were all sequenced from one sample in a study of graft-versus-host responses after intestinal transplantation. TCRdb's table, derived via immunoSEQ multiplex PCR, lists solely in-frame clones and lacks some. The table records about 64,000 clones, over 90% of them present only once. For these receptors, no antigen is known. Here the sequenced sample was unstimulated CD8+ T cells sorted from spleen or lymph node cells, taken before transplant. These receptors were taken from a human donor who was the organ donor for an intestinal transplant.

The genes are TRBV10-3 and TRBJ2-7; 8 nucleotides line up with TRBD2. This CDR3 contains 13 residues. The junction had 4 bases not matched to a gene; V was cut back by 6 bases and J by 3 bases. The germline V gene has CDR1 ENHRY and CDR2 SYGVKD. The CDR3, as DNA: TGTGCCATCAGGGTAGCGGGAAACTACGAGCAGTACTTC. Amino acid sequence: CAIRVAGNYEQYF.

The J gene is TRBJ2-4, the V gene TRBV9; D gene uncertain. Trimming left V 0 bases short and J 2 bases short, with 9 bases between. The length of the CDR3 is 15 residues. Germline V gene lookup returns CDR1 SGDLS and CDR2 YYNGEE. The chain's CDR3 is CASSVGGGSKNIQYF. CDR3 DNA sequence: TGTGCCAGCAGCGTAGGCGGCGGTTCCAAAAACATTCAGTACTTC.

The J gene is TRBJ2-3, the V gene TRBV7-9, with 9 bases aligning to TRBD2. This CDR3 spans 16 amino acids. Germline V CDR1 and CDR2: SEHNR, FQNEAQ (reference sequence). Unmatched junction bases numbered 13, after V lost 8 bases and J lost 4 bases. CDR3 in DNA: TGTGCCAGCTTCCAACTAGGGGGGACTAGCCCAGATACGCAGTATTTT. Encoded protein: CASFQLGGTSPDTQYF. Full variable domain (missing parts from reference TRBV7-9 and TRBJ2-3): DTGVSQNPRHKITKRGQNVTFRCDPISEHNRLYWYRQTLGQGPEFLTYFQNEAQLEKSRLLSDRFSAERPKGSFSTLEIQRTEQGDSAMYLCASFQLGGTSPDTQYFGPGTRLTVL.

The rearrangement joins TRBV6-4 to TRBJ2-2; D may be TRBD1 (5 bases). Germline CDR1 is MRHNA and CDR2 is SNTAGT. The CDR3 runs 14 residues. Trimming shortened V by 2 bases and J by 3 bases, and 7 bases separated the two germline ends. CDR3 residues: CASSDQGDTGELFF. CDR3 nucleotide sequence: TGTGCCAGCAGTGACCAAGGGGACACCGGGGAGCTGTTTTTT.

The rearrangement links TRBV4-1 to TRBJ2-1, with a possible D match to TRBD2 (5 bases). CDR3 length: 13 residues. The V end was cut by 5 bases, the J end by 7 bases, with 12 bases between. Per the germline V gene, CDR1 is MGHRA and CDR2 is YSYEKL. CDR3 sequence (DNA): TGCGCCAGCAGCGAAGGGAGTTGGAATGAGCAGTTCTTC. Amino acids: CASSEGSWNEQFF.

Note on this clone: The same CDR3 is also encoded by other DNA sequences in this sample. The chain couples TRBV19 to TRBJ2-7; D not resolved. The length of the CDR3 is 11 residues. Trimming stripped 5 bases from V and 3 bases from J, with 5 bases between. Germline CDR1 reads LNHDA; CDR2 reads SQIVND (reference sequence). The CDR3 loop reads CASSGGYEQYF. The CDR3 DNA reads TGTGCCAGTAGTGGCGGCTACGAGCAGTACTTC.

The chain employs TRBV14 and TRBJ1-5; D is ambiguous. The CDR3 has 13 amino acids. CDR1 is SGHDN, CDR2 FVKESK, per germline. Trimming took off 4 bases at V and 4 bases at J, with 8 bases between the two ends. The CDR3 is CASSRRRNQPQHF. CDR3 coding DNA: TGTGCCAGCAGCCGAAGGAGGAATCAGCCCCAGCATTTT.

V and J are TRBV28 and TRBJ2-5; perhaps TRBD1 as D (5 bases). The DNA matches TRBJ2-7 better at its end, which makes the J call doubtful. Germline assignment: CDR1 MDHEN and CDR2 SYDVKM. This CDR3 region has 13 residues. The CDR3 nucleotides are TGTGCCAGCAGCCTTGAAAGGGGCTACGAGCAGTACTTC. The encoded protein is CASSLERGYEQYF.

The table lists this clone with a count of one. V gene TRBV7-9 combines with J gene TRBJ2-2; D might be TRBD2 (6 bases). Trimming took 9 bases from V and 5 from J, leaving 16 bases between them. The CDR3 contains 14 residues. Germline assignment: CDR1 SEHNR and CDR2 FQNEAQ (reference sequence). The CDR3 loop reads CASPPSGRTGELFF. The CDR3 DNA reads TGTGCCAGTCCTCCGTCGGGGAGGACCGGGGAGCTGTTTTTT.

The rearrangement links TRBV28 to TRBJ1-4; D might be TRBD1 (5 bases). V lost 2 bases and J lost 10, with 20 bases in between. The V gene's germline CDR1 is MDHEN and CDR2 SYDVKM. There are 16 residues in the CDR3. CDR3 amino acids: CASSLAVGGTVGKLFF. As DNA, the CDR3 is TGTGCCAGCAGTTTAGCTGTGGGGGGAACGGTAGGAAAACTGTTTTTT.

The rearrangement uses TRBV9 and TRBJ2-7; 10 bases line up with TRBD2. CDR3 size: 15 residues. With V trimmed by 4 bases and J by 5 bases, 9 bases remained unmatched. Germline values: CDR1 SGDLS, CDR2 YYNGEE. CDR3 protein: CASSSSGRAFHEQYF. In DNA form, the CDR3 reads TGTGCCAGCAGCTCGAGCGGGAGGGCCTTCCACGAGCAGTACTTC.

This chain links TRBV4-1 with TRBJ2-3; D ambiguous. The CDR3 covers 15 residues. The germline CDR1 and CDR2 sequences are MGHRA and YSYEKL. V lost 0 bases and J 2 bases, leaving 9 bases between the germline ends. The CDR3 protein is CASSQDESDTDTQYF. In DNA, the CDR3 is TGCGCCAGCAGCCAAGATGAGAGCGACACAGATACGCAGTATTTT.

The chain links TRBV5-1 to TRBJ2-1, with 14 bases aligning to TRBD2. Germline trimming cut 9 bases from V and 5 bases from J; bases unmatched to any gene: 10. The CDR3 consists of 16 residues. Germline loops: CDR1 SGHRS, CDR2 YFSETQ. CDR3 in amino acids: CATRNPGLAGDNEQFF. Here the CDR3 DNA reads TGCGCCACCAGAAATCCGGGACTAGCGGGGGACAATGAGCAGTTCTTC.

The gene calls are TRBV14 and TRBJ1-5; the D gene is possibly TRBD1 (6 bases). The germline gives CDR1 SGHDN, CDR2 FVKESK. Trimming took off 3 bases at V and 1 base at J, with 22 bases between the two ends. CDR3 length: 19 amino acids. Here the CDR3 DNA reads TGTGCCAGCAGCCACTTGACGGGACATTCCTCGATAAGCAATCAGCCCCAGCATTTT. Translated, it gives CASSHLTGHSSISNQPQHF.

The CDR3 coding sequence is TGTGCCTGGAGTGAAGGGGTTGCCCTGGATGAAAAACTGTTTTTT. It translates to CAWSEGVALDEKLFF. The genes are TRBV30 and TRBJ1-4; D is possibly TRBD1 (5 bases). There are 15 residues in the CDR3. Trimming pared 1 base from V and 6 bases from J, leaving 15 bases between. Germline V gene sequence: CDR1 GTSNPN, CDR2 SVGIG (reference sequence).

This chain links TRBV4-2 with TRBJ2-7; 8 bases match TRBD2. Germline CDR1 reads LGHNA; CDR2 reads YNFKEQ. The CDR3 runs to 15 residues. V trimming: 1 base; J trimming: 2 bases; junction bases outside the gene matches: 4. CDR3 DNA: TGTGCCAGCAGCCAAGGAGCGGGGGAAACCTACGAGCAGTACTTC. Amino acids: CASSQGAGETYEQYF.

The J gene is TRBJ2-1, the V gene TRBV5-1, with D possibly matching TRBD1 (6 bases). There are 14 residues in the CDR3. V gave up 3 bases and J gave up 0 bases, with 7 bases separating them. Germline V gene lookup returns CDR1 SGHRS and CDR2 YFSETQ. As DNA, the CDR3 is TGCGCCAGCAGCTCAGGGGACTCCTACAATGAGCAGTTCTTC. Residues: CASSSGDSYNEQFF.

The genes are TRBV9 and TRBJ2-3, with D possibly being TRBD1 (6 bases). With 0 bases removed from V and 6 bases from J, the gap between germline ends came to 17 bases. The CDR3 runs to 16 residues. CDR1 is SGDLS and CDR2 is YYNGEE in the germline V gene. This CDR3 is CASSVGERTRGDTQYF. The CDR3 DNA follows: TGTGCCAGCAGCGTAGGGGAGCGGACAAGGGGGGATACGCAGTATTTT. The whole variable domain, filled in from reference TRBV9 and TRBJ2-3, reads DSGVTQTPKHLITATGQRVTLRCSPRSGDLSVYWYQQSLDQGLQFLIQYYNGEERAKGNILERFSAQQFPDLHSELNLSSLELGDSALYFCASSVGERTRGDTQYFGPGTRLTVL.

The chain couples TRBV28 to TRBJ1-5, with D perhaps matching TRBD1 (6 bases). Trimming removed 5 bases from V and 9 bases from J, with 14 bases in between. Germline loops: CDR1 MDHEN, CDR2 SYDVKM. This CDR3 has 13 amino acids. The CDR3 bases are TGTGCCAGCAGTCTCCAGGGGCTTGGGCCCCAGCATTTT. This encodes CASSLQGLGPQHF.

This clone was recorded once. V gene TRBV18 combines with J gene TRBJ2-2; 9 positions match TRBD2. This CDR3 is built from 17 residues. The germline V gene has CDR1 KGHSH and CDR2 LQKENI. The V segment lost 3 bases and the J segment 2 bases; nucleotides outside the gene matches: 7. CDR3 sequence reads: CASSPRAGGANTGELFF. CDR3 DNA: TGTGCCAGCTCACCTCGTGCGGGAGGGGCAAACACCGGGGAGCTGTTTTTT.

The chain couples TRBV15 to TRBJ2-7; a weak D match, TRBD1 (5 bases). V was trimmed by 8 bases and J by 3 bases, leaving 11 bases between them. Germline V gene lookup returns CDR1 LNHNV and CDR2 YYDKDF (reference sequence). The length of the CDR3 is 12 residues. The CDR3 sequence: CATGEQVYEQYF. DNA for the CDR3: TGTGCCACCGGGGAACAGGTCTACGAGCAGTACTTC.

CDR3 nucleotide sequence: TGTGCCACCAGCAGACAGACAGGGCGGGATGGCTACACCTTC. This encodes CATSRQTGRDGYTF. The chain recombines TRBV15 with TRBJ1-2; 7 bases line up with TRBD1. The J segment lost 6 bases and the V segment lost 2 bases, leaving 6 bases of the junction unmatched. This CDR3 has 14 residues. Germline CDR1 LNHNV, CDR2 YYDKDF (reference sequence).

This rearrangement joins TRBV4-3 to TRBJ1-1, with TRBD1 as a possible D gene (5 bases). V gave up 1 base and J gave up 3 bases, with 15 bases separating them. The CDR3 length is 16 residues. Germline V gene sequence: CDR1 LGHNA, CDR2 YSLEER. CDR3 sequence (DNA): TGCGCCAGCAGCCAAGCCGCAGCAGGGTTAGACACTGAAGCTTTCTTT. Its protein product is CASSQAAAGLDTEAFF.

This clone was seen a single time. This chain joins TRBV27 and TRBJ1-1; maybe TRBD1 (6 bases). Trimming removed 5 bases at V and 1 base at J, with 8 bases between. The CDR3 totals 13 residues. Germline V CDR1 and CDR2: MNHEY, SMNVEV (reference sequence). The CDR3 spells CASSTGPNTEAFF. CDR3 in DNA: TGTGCCAGCAGTACAGGGCCGAACACTGAAGCTTTCTTT.

The rearrangement uses TRBV19 and TRBJ2-1, with 8 bases fitting TRBD2. This CDR3 has 18 residues. Per the germline V gene, CDR1 is LNHDA and CDR2 is SQIVND (reference sequence). Trimming took 5 bases from V and 1 from J; bases not matched to a gene: 13. CDR3 sequence reads: CASSPGREGLGSYNEQFF. The CDR3 DNA sequence: TGTGCCAGTAGTCCCGGACGGGAGGGCCTGGGTTCCTACAATGAGCAGTTCTTC.

The rearrangement links TRBV15 to TRBJ2-1; 10 nucleotides agree with TRBD2. J gave up 4 bases and V 5 bases, and 8 bases lay outside the gene matches. The CDR3 contains 16 residues. Germline V gene sequence: CDR1 LNHNV, CDR2 YYDKDF (reference sequence). The CDR3 sequence is CATSQPGLASYNEQFF. CDR3 bases: TGTGCCACCAGCCAGCCGGGACTAGCGTCTTACAATGAGCAGTTCTTC.

The genes are TRBV28 and TRBJ1-1; maybe TRBD1 (6 bases). Germline V gene lookup returns CDR1 MDHEN and CDR2 SYDVKM. Trimming pared 3 bases from V and 1 base from J, leaving 9 bases between. The CDR3 spans 14 residues. CDR3 DNA: TGTGCCAGCAGTTTCGTGACAGGGAACACTGAAGCTTTCTTT. Translating gives CASSFVTGNTEAFF.

The chain recombines TRBV6-1 with TRBJ2-7; the D gene is possibly TRBD2 (5 bases). CDR3 length: 15 residues. The germline V gene encodes CDR1 MNHNS and CDR2 SASEGT. Trimming removed 5 bases from V and 0 bases from J, with 14 bases in between. The DNA for the CDR3 is TGTGCCAGCAGTTTGAAGGGAGAGACCTCCTACGAGCAGTACTTC. Its protein product is CASSLKGETSYEQYF.

V usage is TRBV6-6 and J usage is TRBJ1-2; D might be TRBD1 (5 bases). The V gene lost 6 bases and the J gene lost 7 bases, with 24 bases spanning the gap. The CDR3 has 16 amino acids. Per the germline V gene, CDR1 is MNHNY and CDR2 is SVGAGI (reference sequence). The CDR3 loop reads CASSPTILGLPVGYTF. CDR3 nucleotides: TGTGCCAGCAGCCCTACTATCCTGGGGCTCCCAGTTGGCTACACCTTC.